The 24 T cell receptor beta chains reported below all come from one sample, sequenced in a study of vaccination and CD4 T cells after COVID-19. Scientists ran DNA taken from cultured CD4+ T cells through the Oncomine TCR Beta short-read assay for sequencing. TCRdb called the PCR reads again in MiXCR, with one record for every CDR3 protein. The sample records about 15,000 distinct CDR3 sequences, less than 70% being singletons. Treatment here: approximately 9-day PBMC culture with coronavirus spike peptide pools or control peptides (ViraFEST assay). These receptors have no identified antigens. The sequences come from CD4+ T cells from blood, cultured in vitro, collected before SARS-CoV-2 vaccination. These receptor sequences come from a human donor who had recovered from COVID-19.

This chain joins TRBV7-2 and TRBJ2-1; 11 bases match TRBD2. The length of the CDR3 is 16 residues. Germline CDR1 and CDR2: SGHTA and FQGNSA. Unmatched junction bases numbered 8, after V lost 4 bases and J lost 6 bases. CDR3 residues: CASSSRLAGSVNEQFF. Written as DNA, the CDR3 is TGTGCCAGCAGCTCCCGACTAGCGGGATCGGTCAATGAGCAGTTCTTC.

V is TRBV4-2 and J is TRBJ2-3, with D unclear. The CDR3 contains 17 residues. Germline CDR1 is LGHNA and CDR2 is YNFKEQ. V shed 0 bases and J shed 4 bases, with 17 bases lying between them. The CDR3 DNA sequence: TGTGCCAGCAGCCAAGAAGGAACCAGTGGTAGGGCAGATACGCAGTATTTT. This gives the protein CASSQEGTSGRADTQYF.

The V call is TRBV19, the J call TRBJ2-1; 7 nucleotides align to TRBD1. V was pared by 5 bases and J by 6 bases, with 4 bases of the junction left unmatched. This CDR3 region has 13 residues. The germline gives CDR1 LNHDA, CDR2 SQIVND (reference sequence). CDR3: CASSQQGRNEQFF. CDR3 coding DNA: TGTGCCAGTAGTCAACAGGGGCGCAATGAGCAGTTCTTC.

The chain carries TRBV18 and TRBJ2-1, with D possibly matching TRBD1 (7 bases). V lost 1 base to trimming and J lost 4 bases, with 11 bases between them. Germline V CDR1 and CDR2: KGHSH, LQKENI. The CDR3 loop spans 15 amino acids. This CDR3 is CASSPQTGRYNEQFF. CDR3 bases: TGTGCCAGCTCACCACAGACAGGGAGGTACAATGAGCAGTTCTTC.

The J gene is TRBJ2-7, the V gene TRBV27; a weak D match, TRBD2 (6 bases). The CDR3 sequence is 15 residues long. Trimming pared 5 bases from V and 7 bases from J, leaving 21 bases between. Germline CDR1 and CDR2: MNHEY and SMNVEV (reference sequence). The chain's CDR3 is CASSPPGLGSGEQYF. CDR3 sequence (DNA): TGTGCCAGCAGTCCTCCGGGACTCGGGTCCGGGGAGCAGTACTTC.

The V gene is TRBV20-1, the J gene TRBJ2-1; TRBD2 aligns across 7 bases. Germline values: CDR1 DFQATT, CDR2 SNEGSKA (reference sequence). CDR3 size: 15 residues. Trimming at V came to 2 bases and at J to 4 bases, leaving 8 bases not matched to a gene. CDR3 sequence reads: CSARLGRTGYNEQFF. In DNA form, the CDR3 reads TGCAGTGCTAGACTCGGGAGGACGGGATACAATGAGCAGTTCTTC.

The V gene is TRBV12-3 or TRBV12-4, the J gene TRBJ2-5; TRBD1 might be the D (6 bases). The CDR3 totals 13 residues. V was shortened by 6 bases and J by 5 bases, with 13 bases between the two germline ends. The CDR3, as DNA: TGTGCCAGCAGGGCTCTAGGGGGTGAGACCCAGTACTTC. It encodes CASRALGGETQYF.

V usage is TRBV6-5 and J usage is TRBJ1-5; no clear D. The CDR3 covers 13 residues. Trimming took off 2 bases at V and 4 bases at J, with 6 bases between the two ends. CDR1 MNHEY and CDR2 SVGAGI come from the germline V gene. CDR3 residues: CASSYDANQPQHF. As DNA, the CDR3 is TGTGCCAGCAGTTACGACGCAAATCAGCCCCAGCATTTT.

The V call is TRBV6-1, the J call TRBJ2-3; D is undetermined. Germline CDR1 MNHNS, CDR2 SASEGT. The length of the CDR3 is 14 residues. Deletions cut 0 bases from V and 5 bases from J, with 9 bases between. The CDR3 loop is CASSEALEIDTQYF. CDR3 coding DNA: TGTGCCAGCAGTGAAGCGCTAGAAATAGATACGCAGTATTTT.

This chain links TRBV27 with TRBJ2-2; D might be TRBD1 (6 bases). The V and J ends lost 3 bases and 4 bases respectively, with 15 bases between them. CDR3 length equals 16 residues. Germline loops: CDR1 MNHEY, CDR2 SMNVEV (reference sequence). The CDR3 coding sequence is TGTGCCAGCAGTTTTCGGCAGGGGTTTGCCACCGGGGAGCTGTTTTTT. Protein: CASSFRQGFATGELFF.

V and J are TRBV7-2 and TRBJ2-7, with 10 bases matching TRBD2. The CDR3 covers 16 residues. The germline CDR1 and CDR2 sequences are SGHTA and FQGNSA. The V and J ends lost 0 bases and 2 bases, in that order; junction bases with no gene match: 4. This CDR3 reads CASSLAWTSGTYEQYF. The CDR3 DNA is TGTGCCAGCAGCTTAGCTTGGACTAGCGGAACCTACGAGCAGTACTTC.

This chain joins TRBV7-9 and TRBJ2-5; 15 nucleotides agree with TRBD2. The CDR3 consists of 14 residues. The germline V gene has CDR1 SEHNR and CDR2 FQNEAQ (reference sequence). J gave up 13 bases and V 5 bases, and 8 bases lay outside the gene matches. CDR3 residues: CASSNWTSGRGPYF. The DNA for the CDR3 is TGTGCCAGCAGCAACTGGACTAGCGGGAGGGGTCCGTACTTC.

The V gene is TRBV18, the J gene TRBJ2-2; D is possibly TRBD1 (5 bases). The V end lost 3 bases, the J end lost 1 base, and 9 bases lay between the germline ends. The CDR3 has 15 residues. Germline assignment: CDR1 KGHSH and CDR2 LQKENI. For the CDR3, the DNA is TGTGCCAGCTCACCCCGACAGAAGAACACCGGGGAGCTGTTTTTT. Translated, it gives CASSPRQKNTGELFF.

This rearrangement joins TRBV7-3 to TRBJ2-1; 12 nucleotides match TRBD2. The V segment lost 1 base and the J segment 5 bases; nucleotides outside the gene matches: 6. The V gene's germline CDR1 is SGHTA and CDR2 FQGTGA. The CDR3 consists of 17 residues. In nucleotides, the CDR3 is TGTGCCAGCAGCTTAAAAAGTGGACTAGCGGGGAACAATGAGCAGTTCTTC. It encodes CASSLKSGLAGNNEQFF.

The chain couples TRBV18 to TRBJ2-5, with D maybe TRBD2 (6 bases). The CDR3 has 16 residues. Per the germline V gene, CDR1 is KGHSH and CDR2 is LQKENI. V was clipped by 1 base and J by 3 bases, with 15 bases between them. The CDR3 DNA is TGTGCCAGCTCACCACTACCGGGAGAAGGAAAAGAGACCCAGTACTTC. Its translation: CASSPLPGEGKETQYF.

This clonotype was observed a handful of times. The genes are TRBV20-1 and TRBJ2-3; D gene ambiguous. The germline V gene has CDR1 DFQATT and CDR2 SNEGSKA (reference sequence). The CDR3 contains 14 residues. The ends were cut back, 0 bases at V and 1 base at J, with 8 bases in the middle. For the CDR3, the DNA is TGCAGTGCTAGAGATATGTTGCGCACAGATACGCAGTATTTT. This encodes CSARDMLRTDTQYF.

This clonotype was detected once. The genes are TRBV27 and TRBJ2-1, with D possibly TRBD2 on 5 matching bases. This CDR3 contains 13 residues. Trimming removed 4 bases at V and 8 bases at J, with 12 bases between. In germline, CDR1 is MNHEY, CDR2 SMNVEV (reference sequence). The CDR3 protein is CASSYTSGYEQFF. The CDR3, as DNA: TGTGCCAGCAGTTACACATCGGGGTATGAGCAGTTCTTC.

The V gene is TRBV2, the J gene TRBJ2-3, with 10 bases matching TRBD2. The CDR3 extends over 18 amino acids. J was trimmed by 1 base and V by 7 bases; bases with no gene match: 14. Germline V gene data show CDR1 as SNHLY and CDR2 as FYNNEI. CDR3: CASTGLAGETHGTDTQYF. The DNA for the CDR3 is TGTGCCAGCACGGGCCTAGCGGGAGAAACACACGGCACAGATACGCAGTATTTT.

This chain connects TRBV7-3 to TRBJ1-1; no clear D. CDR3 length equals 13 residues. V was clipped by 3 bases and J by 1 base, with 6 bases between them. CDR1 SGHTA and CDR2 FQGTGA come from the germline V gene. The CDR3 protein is CASSFGRNTEAFF. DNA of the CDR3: TGTGCCAGCAGCTTCGGGCGGAACACTGAAGCTTTCTTT.

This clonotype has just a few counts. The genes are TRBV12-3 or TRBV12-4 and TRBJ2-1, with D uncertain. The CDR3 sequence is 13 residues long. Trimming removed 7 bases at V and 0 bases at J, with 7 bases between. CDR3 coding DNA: TGTGCCAGCACTCCCAGCTCCTACAATGAGCAGTTCTTC. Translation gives CASTPSSYNEQFF.

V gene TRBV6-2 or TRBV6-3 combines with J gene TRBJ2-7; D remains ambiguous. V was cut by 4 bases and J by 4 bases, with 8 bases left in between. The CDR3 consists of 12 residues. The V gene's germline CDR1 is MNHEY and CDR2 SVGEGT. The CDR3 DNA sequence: TGTGCCAGCAGTTGGGGTCATTACGAGCAGTACTTC. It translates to CASSWGHYEQYF.

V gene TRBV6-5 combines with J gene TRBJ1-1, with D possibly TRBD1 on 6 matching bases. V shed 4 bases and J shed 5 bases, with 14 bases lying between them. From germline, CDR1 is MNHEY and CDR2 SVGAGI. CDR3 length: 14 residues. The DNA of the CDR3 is TGTGCCAGCAGTTCGATGGGGGGGCGAACTGAAGCTTTCTTT. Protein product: CASSSMGGRTEAFF.

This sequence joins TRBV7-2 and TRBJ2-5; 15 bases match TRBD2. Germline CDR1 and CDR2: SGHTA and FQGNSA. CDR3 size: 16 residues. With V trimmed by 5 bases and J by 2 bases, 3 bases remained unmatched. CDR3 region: CASSTGLAGGQETQYF. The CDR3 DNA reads TGTGCCAGCAGCACGGGACTAGCGGGAGGACAAGAGACCCAGTACTTC. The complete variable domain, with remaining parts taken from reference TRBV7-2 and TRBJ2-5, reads GAGVSQSPSNKVTEKGKDVELRCDPISGHTALYWYRQSLGQGLEFLIYFQGNSAPDKSGLPSDRFSAERTGGSVSTLTIQRTQQEDSAVYLCASSTGLAGGQETQYFGPGTRLLVL.

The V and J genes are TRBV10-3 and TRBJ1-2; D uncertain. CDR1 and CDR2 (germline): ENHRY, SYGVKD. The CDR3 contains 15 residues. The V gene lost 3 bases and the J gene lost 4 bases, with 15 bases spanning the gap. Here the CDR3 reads CAISEGPGSGYGYTF. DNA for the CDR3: TGTGCCATCAGTGAAGGTCCTGGCTCTGGCTATGGCTACACCTTC.